The present TCR beta chain was sequenced within a study of blood T cell repertoires in COVID-19. Sequencing used immunoSEQ multiplex PCR; TCRdb keeps in-frame clones, though not all of them. The table shows over 50,000 clones, with more than 75% occurring only once. CDR1 and CDR2 (germline): SGHRS, YFSETQ. With 1 base clipped from V and 5 bases from J, the junction kept 10 bases outside the gene matches. The CDR3 length is 17 residues. The clonotype originates from a man in his 60s with acute or convalescent COVID-19. The sequenced sample was peripheral blood. This chain links TRBV5-1 with TRBJ2-2; TRBD2 matches 8 bases. The CDR3: CASSLYSLAGTTGELFF. For the CDR3, the DNA is TGCGCCAGCAGCTTGTATTCCTTAGCGGGAACGACCGGGGAGCTGTTTTTT.